What follows describes a single T cell receptor (beta chain). Its antigen is not identified. Every patient had mismatch repair deficiency by PCR or immunohistochemistry. TCR sequencing covered three patients who responded to pembrolizumab. Germline CDR1 and CDR2: KGHSH and LQKENI. V was pared by 3 bases and J by 3 bases, with 11 bases between. The CDR3 consists of 15 residues. Assay: immunoSEQ multiplex PCR; the TCRdb copy retains only in-frame clones and omits some. The data contain around 48,000 clones, around 80% of them seen just once; the ten biggest clones take up 3.3%. These data come from a study of PD-1 blockade in mismatch repair-deficient tumors. Study background: Patients had approximately 11 mismatch repair-deficient cancer types, all previously treated and progressing. Study-wide results and limits: Tumor-resident clones, often absent from pretreatment blood, expanded after pembrolizumab and then contracted.

This rearrangement joins TRBV18 to TRBJ2-2; no clear D gene. The source of this sequence is an adult with mismatch repair-deficient cancer. The specimen was peripheral blood, collected 4 weeks after starting pembrolizumab. This CDR3 reads CASSPEIQDTGELFF. The CDR3 DNA follows: TGTGCCAGCTCACCGGAAATTCAGGACACCGGGGAGCTGTTTTTT. Together with reference TRBV18 and TRBJ2-2, the CDR3 gives the full variable domain: NAGVMQNPRHLVRRRGQEARLRCSPMKGHSHVYWYRQLPEEGLKFMVYLQKENIIDESGMPKERFSAEFPKEGPSILRIQQVVRGDSAAYFCASSPEIQDTGELFFGEGSRLTVL.